The text below deals with one T cell receptor beta chain. Unique molecular identifiers were added to individual cDNA molecules. TCRdb redid the calling of the 5' RACE reads with MiXCR, one entry per CDR3 protein. The top ten hold approximately 3.1% of the sample, which has 50,000 to 60,000 distinct CDR3 sequences, under 10% seen once. The source of the sample is a study of early T cells in non-severe SARS-CoV-2 infection. The CDR3 loop spans 16 amino acids. The clonotype comes from an adult who was a healthcare worker with PCR-confirmed SARS-CoV-2 infection or an uninfected control (not recorded which). The genes are TRBV3-2 and TRBJ2-2; the table calls TRBD2, which could not be checked here. TRBV3-2 is a known pseudogene. Input material: whole blood. The CDR3: CASSQGALAGPGELFF. The CDR3 nucleotides read TGTGCCAGCAGCCAAGGGGCACTAGCGGGACCCGGGGAGCTGTTTTTT.